The sequence of this T cell receptor beta chain was determined in a study of T cell clonotyping in hematopoietic cell transplantation. General observations from the study: Pathologically expanded recipient clonotypes increased progressively from day 30 to day 180 as diversity fell. At the given depth, recipient repertoires were over 95% de novo clonotypes. Higher Inverse Simpson Index values in graft donor and pretransplant recipient predicted broader posttransplant TCR diversity.

Germline V lookup: CDR1 MDHEN, CDR2 SYDVKM. The CDR3 sequence is 13 residues long. Trimming shortened V by 8 bases and J by 0 bases, and 10 bases separated the two germline ends. The data were produced by immunoSEQ multiplex PCR, yet TCRdb's version contains in-frame clones alone and is incomplete. The table includes tens of thousands of clones, 88% detected once. This clone was found once. Its antigen remains unidentified. The chain links TRBV28 to TRBJ1-1; D is unclear. The sequence was collected from a woman in her 40s in good health. Some clones in this sample may be carry-over from other donors' samples. Sequenced material: peripheral blood mononuclear cells. CDR3 nucleotides: TGTGCCAGCCCCTCGCCCATGAACACTGAAGCTTTCTTT. It codes for CASPSPMNTEAFF.